Sequencing of this T cell receptor (beta chain) was carried out in a study of CD8+ T cells in alopecia areata. Lesional scalp punch biopsies and peripheral blood came from alopecia areata patients. V shed 4 bases and J shed 2 bases, with 5 bases lying between them. CDR1 SGHRS and CDR2 YFSETQ come from the germline V gene. The CDR3 covers 12 residues. The sequencing template was cDNA reverse transcribed from extracted RNA. The method was immunoSEQ multiplex PCR; TCRdb's version includes in-frame clones alone and lacks a portion of them. The table records some 130,000 clones, about 60% of them present only once.

The rearrangement links TRBV5-1 to TRBJ2-3; D gene uncertain. This specimen was CD4+ T cells sorted from blood, taken at week 0. The receptor comes from a human donor with alopecia areata. The chain's CDR3 is CASSTNTDTQYF. The CDR3 DNA sequence: TGCGCCAGCAGCACGAACACAGATACGCAGTATTTT.